Below, one T cell receptor beta chain is given with its context. Its antigen is not identified. Looked up from germline, CDR1 is SGDLS and CDR2 is YYNGEE. Trimming took off 3 bases at V and 2 bases at J, with 18 bases between the two ends. The CDR3 sequence is 17 residues long. This specimen comes from a study of post-analysis software for immune sequencing data. Overall study results and limits: Patients had higher frequencies than controls of five TRBV segments, including TRBV5-6, TRBV5-1 and TRBV20-1.

The authors incorporated unique molecular identifiers into the TCR beta cDNA libraries. Via MiXCR, TCRdb re-called the PCR reads, giving one row per CDR3 protein. The table lists 700,000 to 900,000 distinct CDR3 sequences, under 60% of them singletons. This chain connects TRBV9 to TRBJ1-3; D may be TRBD1 (5 bases). The TCR originated in a girl aged 5-17 years with multiple sclerosis. Input material: blood. This chain's CDR3 is CASSEGAGGFAGNTIYF. The CDR3 bases are TGTGCCAGCAGCGAAGGAGCGGGGGGGTTCGCTGGAAACACCATATATTTT.